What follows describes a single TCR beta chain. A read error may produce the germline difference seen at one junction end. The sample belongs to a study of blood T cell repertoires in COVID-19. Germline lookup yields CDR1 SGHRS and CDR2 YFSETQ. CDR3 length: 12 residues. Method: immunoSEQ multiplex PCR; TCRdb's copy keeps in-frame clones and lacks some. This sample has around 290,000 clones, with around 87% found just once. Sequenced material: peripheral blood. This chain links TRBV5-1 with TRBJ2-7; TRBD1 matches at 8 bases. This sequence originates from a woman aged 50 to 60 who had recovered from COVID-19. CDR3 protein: CASSYAGGEGNF. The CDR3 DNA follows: TGCGCCAGCAGCTACGCAGGGGGCGAAGGGAACTTC.